This T cell receptor beta chain was identified in a study of T-cell memory formation after mild COVID-19. Study-level results: Chiefly within CM and EM were the contracting CD4+ clones; CD8+ ones were within EMRA. Certain responding clones were present in pre-infection memory, suggesting participation of cross-reactive memory. Clones contracting across day 15 to 85 had a balanced CD4/CD8 profile; later expanding clones leaned CD4+.

Sample barcodes and UMIs were carried by the TCR alpha and TCR beta cDNA libraries that 5'RACE generated with constant-segment primers. Using its own MiXCR run on the 5' RACE reads, TCRdb lists one record per CDR3 protein. The table lists 400,000 to 500,000 distinct CDR3 sequences, 20% of them singletons. This clonotype was seen a few times. As yet, its antigen is unknown. Trimming pared 5 bases from V and 2 bases from J, leaving 8 bases between. The length of the CDR3 is 12 residues. Germline V gene data show CDR1 as GTSNPN and CDR2 as SVGIG (reference sequence). Sequences were obtained from PBMCs or a T cell subset sorted from them (not recorded which). The chain joins TRBV30 to TRBJ2-3; D is undetermined. The origin of this receptor is an adult woman who had mild COVID-19 (a few samples of this study predate the infection). Cell type and time point are not known. The CDR3 region is CAWSGPTDTQYF. CDR3 nucleotide sequence: TGTGCCTGGTCCGGGCCCACAGATACGCAGTATTTT. The whole variable domain, filled in from reference TRBV30 and TRBJ2-3, reads SQTIHQWPATLVQPVGSPLSLECTVEGTSNPNLYWYRQAAGRGLQLLFYSVGIGQISSEVPQNLSASRPQDRQFILSSKKLLLSDSGFYLCAWSGPTDTQYFGPGTRLTVL.